The 2 T cell receptor beta chains given below trace back to one sample, sequenced in a study of kidney transplant recipient with SARS-CoV-2 infection. TCRdb re-analysed the reads in MiXCR, keeping a single row per CDR3 protein. This repertoire shows fewer than 250,000 distinct CDR3 sequences, 29% found once; its top ten account for nearly 7.5%. This specimen consisted of a blood sample, obtained at baseline and between days 110 and 120 from a kidney transplant recipient. These receptors were obtained from a male patient aged 25-45 years who had COVID-19 and was a kidney transplant recipient. Some T cells here may be from the graft donor.

Notes on this clonotype: Given a much more abundant clone one base away, this may be a read error. The rearrangement uses TRBV6-2 or TRBV6-3 and TRBJ1-2, with D unresolved. Germline V gene lookup returns CDR1 MNHEY and CDR2 SVGEGT. The CDR3 is made up of 12 amino acids. The CDR3 spells CASSYVSYGCTF. As DNA, the CDR3 is TGTGCCAGCAGTTACGTGAGCTATGGCTGCACCTTC.

This clonotype came up a few times. This chain links TRBV30 with TRBJ2-5; 8 bases fit TRBD1. V lost 0 bases and J lost 5; bases outside the gene matches: 8. Germline-derived CDR1 and CDR2 are GTSNPN and SVGIG (reference sequence). CDR3 length: 15 residues. The CDR3 loop is CAWSVGTGGVETQYF. DNA of the CDR3: TGTGCCTGGAGTGTAGGGACAGGTGGGGTGGAGACCCAGTACTTC.